The 10 T cell receptor beta chains presented below share a single source sample, sequenced in a study of T-cell memory formation after mild COVID-19. TCRdb fed the 5' RACE reads into MiXCR, producing one record per CDR3 protein. The sample gives approximately 570,000 distinct CDR3 sequences, about a sixth of which show up once; around 12% is in the top ten. Sequences were obtained from PBMCs or a T cell subset sorted from them (not recorded which). These receptors were taken from an adult woman who had mild COVID-19 (a few samples of this study predate the infection). Cell type and time point are not known.

This clonotype came up a few times. The J gene is TRBJ2-1, the V gene TRBV5-1; 10 bases fit TRBD1. This CDR3 is built from 15 residues. Germline lookup yields CDR1 SGHRS and CDR2 YFSETQ. V shed 0 bases, J shed 8 bases, and the junction held 5 bases outside the gene matches. The CDR3 loop reads CASSLVGTGVDEQFF. CDR3 sequence (DNA): TGCGCCAGCAGCTTGGTGGGGACAGGGGTCGATGAGCAGTTCTTC.

This clonotype was seen more than once but under ten times. The chain has TRBV5-1 and TRBJ2-2; D possibly corresponds to TRBD1 (6 bases). V was cut by 0 bases and J by 1 base, with 13 bases left in between. The CDR3 spans 17 residues. The germline gives CDR1 SGHRS, CDR2 YFSETQ. The CDR3 DNA sequence: TGCGCCAGCAGCTTGGAACCTCAGGGGCAGAACACCGGGGAGCTGTTTTTT. It specifies CASSLEPQGQNTGELFF.

This clonotype turned up a few times. J is TRBJ1-1 and V is TRBV6-5; a possible D gene is TRBD1 (5 bases). The length of the CDR3 is 15 residues. In germline, CDR1 is MNHEY, CDR2 SVGAGI. V was shortened by 6 bases and J by 0 bases, with 14 bases between the two germline ends. The CDR3 coding sequence is TGTGCCAGCAGCCGACGACAGTACATGAACACTGAAGCTTTCTTT. It translates to CASSRRQYMNTEAFF.

The sample holds many counts of this clonotype. The genes are TRBV2 and TRBJ2-3; D not resolved. Germline V gene data show CDR1 as SNHLY and CDR2 as FYNNEI. V lost 8 bases to trimming and J lost 0 bases, with 24 bases between them. This CDR3 region has 18 residues. CDR3 bases: TGTGCCAGCTTGTTCACCCTTGACCCCTGGAGTAGCACAGATACGCAGTATTTT. It is translated as CASLFTLDPWSSTDTQYF.

In this sample, this clonotype turned up a few times. The V gene is TRBV20-1, the J gene TRBJ2-5, with 10 nucleotides matching TRBD2. The CDR3 contains 14 residues. The germline CDR1 and CDR2 sequences are DFQATT and SNEGSKA (reference sequence). Trimming removed 0 bases from V and 3 bases from J; junction bases left unmatched: 1. CDR3 sequence (DNA): TGCAGTGCTAGAGATAGCGGGAGGAAAGAGACCCAGTACTTC. As protein: CSARDSGRKETQYF.

The J gene is TRBJ2-7, the V gene TRBV3-1; D call uncertain. V was pared by 2 bases and J by 2 bases, with 13 bases between. The CDR3 has 15 residues. In germline, CDR1 is LGHDT, CDR2 YNNKEL (reference sequence). Here the CDR3 DNA reads TGTGCCAGCAGCCAATCTCGCTCTGAGGCCTACGAGCAGTACTTC. Encoded protein: CASSQSRSEAYEQYF.

A few counts support this clonotype. The chain employs TRBV4-2 and TRBJ2-7; 11 bases agree with TRBD1. CDR1 is LGHNA, CDR2 YNFKEQ, per germline. This CDR3 contains 17 residues. Trimming cost V 4 bases and J 5 bases; bases outside gene matches: 13. This chain's CDR3 is CASSPRTGGVKVHEQYF. The CDR3 DNA reads as TGTGCCAGCAGCCCCAGGACAGGGGGCGTTAAAGTCCACGAGCAGTACTTC.

On this clonotype itself: One end of the junction fails to match germline, which may point to a read error. The chain recombines TRBV20-1 with TRBJ2-3; perhaps TRBD2 as D (6 bases). The germline CDR1 and CDR2 sequences are DFQATT and SNEGSKA (reference sequence). The CDR3 sequence is 13 residues long. The CDR3 spells CSARGGSGDTQYF. DNA of the CDR3: TGCAGTGCCAGAGGAGGGTCGGGAGATACGCAGTATTTT.

In this sample, this clonotype turned up a few times. V gene TRBV5-1 combines with J gene TRBJ1-5, with TRBD1 matching 7 bases. Per the germline V gene, CDR1 is SGHRS and CDR2 is YFSETQ. This CDR3 has 15 residues. J lost 5 bases, V lost 1 base, and 6 bases had no gene match. The DNA for the CDR3 is TGCGCCAGCAGCTTGTGGTCAGGGGGTGATCAGCCCCAGCATTTT. Protein product: CASSLWSGGDQPQHF.

This clonotype was observed a handful of times. CDR3 region: CSVSTPYNYGYTF. The DNA of the CDR3 is TGCAGCGTTTCAACGCCGTATAACTATGGCTACACCTTC. The chain combines TRBV29-1 with TRBJ1-2; D is unresolved. Trimming cost V 5 bases and J 1 base, with 11 bases left between them. The length of the CDR3 is 13 residues. Germline V lookup: CDR1 SQVTM, CDR2 ANQGSEA.